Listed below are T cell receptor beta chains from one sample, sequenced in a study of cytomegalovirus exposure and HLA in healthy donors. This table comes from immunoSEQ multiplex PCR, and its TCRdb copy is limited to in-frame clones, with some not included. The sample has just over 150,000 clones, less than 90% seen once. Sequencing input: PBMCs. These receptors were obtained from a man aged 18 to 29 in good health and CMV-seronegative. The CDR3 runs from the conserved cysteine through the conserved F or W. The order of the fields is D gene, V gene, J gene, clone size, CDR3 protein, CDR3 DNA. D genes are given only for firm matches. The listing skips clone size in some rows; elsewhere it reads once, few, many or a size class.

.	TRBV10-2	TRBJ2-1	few	CASSFSRNEQFF	TGCGCCAGCAGTTTTAGTCGAAATGAGCAGTTCTTC
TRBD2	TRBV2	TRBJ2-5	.	CASRGLAVGGAQYF	TGTGCCAGCAGGGGACTAGCAGTAGGGGGGGCCCAGTACTTC
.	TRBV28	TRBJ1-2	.	CASSLIQSNYGYTF	TGTGCCAGCAGTCTGATACAGTCAAACTATGGCTACACCTTC
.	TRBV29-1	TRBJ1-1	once	CSVEGVSPSTEAFF	TGCAGCGTTGAAGGAGTGTCCCCGAGCACTGAAGCTTTCTTT
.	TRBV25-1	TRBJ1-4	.	CASSESTKKLFF	TGTGCCAGCAGTGAATCTACGAAAAAACTGTTTTTT
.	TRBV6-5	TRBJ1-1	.	CASSHGTLEAFF	TGTGCCAGCAGTCACGGGACACTTGAAGCTTTCTTT
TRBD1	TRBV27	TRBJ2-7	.	CASSSDRGYNEQYF	TGTGCCAGCAGTTCCGACAGGGGGTATAACGAGCAGTACTTC
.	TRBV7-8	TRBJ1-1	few	CASSAREPFGSPRFTEAFF	TGTGCCAGCAGCGCCCGAGAGCCATTTGGTTCGCCCCGGTTCACTGAAGCTTTCTTT
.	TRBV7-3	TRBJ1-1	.	CASSLGPAGLRTEAFF	TGTGCCAGCAGCTTAGGGCCGGCGGGACTCCGCACTGAAGCTTTCTTT
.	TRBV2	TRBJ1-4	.	CASTSNGGAGEKLFF	TGTGCCAGCACCTCTAATGGGGGGGCCGGGGAAAAACTGTTTTTT
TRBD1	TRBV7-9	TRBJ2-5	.	CASSFSGGVQETQYF	TGTGCCAGCAGCTTCTCAGGGGGTGTCCAAGAGACCCAGTACTTC
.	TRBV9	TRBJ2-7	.	CASSSPLSYEQYF	TGTGCCAGCAGCTCCCCACTGAGTTACGAGCAGTACTTC
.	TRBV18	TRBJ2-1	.	CASSPTGEQFF	TGTGCCAGCTCACCCACAGGTGAGCAGTTCTTC
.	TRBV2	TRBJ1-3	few	CASIHSGNTIYF	TGTGCCAGCATACACTCTGGAAACACCATATATTTT
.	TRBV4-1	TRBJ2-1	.	CASSQATVEALFF	TGCGCCAGCAGCCAAGCCACGGTCGAGGCACTGTTCTTC
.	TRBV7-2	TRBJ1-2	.	CASSFRQVLRGYTF	TGTGCCAGCAGCTTCCGACAGGTTTTGAGGGGCTACACCTTC
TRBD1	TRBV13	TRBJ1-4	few	CASSSKDGWGTGILTRATNEKLFF	TGTGCCAGCAGCTCGAAGGACGGCTGGGGGACAGGGATTCTGACGAGAGCAACTAATGAAAAACTGTTTTTT
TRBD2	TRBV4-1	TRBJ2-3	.	CASSQDYLLAGLDTQYF	TGCGCCAGCAGCCAAGATTATCTTCTAGCGGGGTTAGATACGCAGTATTTT
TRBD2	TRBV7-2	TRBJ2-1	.	CASSLSGSSYNEQFF	TGTGCCAGCAGCCTTAGCGGGAGCTCCTACAATGAGCAGTTCTTC
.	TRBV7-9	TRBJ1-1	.	CSSSLGREAFF	TGTTCCAGCAGCTTAGGCAGGGAAGCTTTCTTT
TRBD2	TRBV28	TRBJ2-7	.	CASSETSGGWYEQYF	TGTGCCAGCAGTGAAACTAGCGGGGGGTGGTACGAGCAGTACTTC
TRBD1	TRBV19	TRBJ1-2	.	CASSKARRDRGHLYGYTF	TGTGCCAGTAGTAAGGCTCGCCGGGACAGAGGCCACCTTTATGGCTACACCTTC
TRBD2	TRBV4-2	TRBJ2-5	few	CASSQSGATQETQYF	TGTGCCAGCAGCCAAAGCGGGGCCACACAAGAGACCCAGTACTTC
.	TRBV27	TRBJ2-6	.	CASTQDRSGANVLTF	TGTGCCAGCACCCAAGACAGGTCCGGGGCCAACGTCCTGACTTTC
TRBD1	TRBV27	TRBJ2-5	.	CASSFTGEPETQYF	TGTGCCAGCAGCTTCACAGGGGAGCCAGAGACCCAGTACTTC
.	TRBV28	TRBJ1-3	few	CASSLQGRRGNTIYF	TGTGCCAGCAGTTTACAGGGGAGACGAGGAAACACCATATATTTT
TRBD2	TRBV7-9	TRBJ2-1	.	CASSLAYAGAGNEQFF	TGTGCCAGCAGCTTAGCCTACGCGGGAGCCGGCAATGAGCAGTTCTTC
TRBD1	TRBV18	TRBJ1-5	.	CASSPRAGTGDNQPQHF	TGTGCCAGCTCACCACGGGCCGGGACAGGGGATAATCAGCCCCAGCATTTT
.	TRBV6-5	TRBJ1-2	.	CASSQGLNYGYTF	TGTGCCAGCAGTCAGGGATTGAACTATGGCTACACCTTC
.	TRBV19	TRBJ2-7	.	CASNSIGQPYEQYF	TGTGCCAGTAATTCAATAGGACAGCCCTACGAGCAGTACTTC
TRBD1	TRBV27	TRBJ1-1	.	CASSLLPQGPRPEAFF	TGTGCCAGCAGTTTGCTGCCACAGGGGCCGCGGCCTGAAGCTTTCTTT
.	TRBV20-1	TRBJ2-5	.	CSAYRVETQYF	TGCAGTGCCTACAGGGTGGAGACCCAGTACTTC
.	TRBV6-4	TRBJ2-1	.	CASSVSGESVHEQFF	TGTGCCAGCAGTGTCTCAGGGGAATCAGTCCATGAGCAGTTCTTC
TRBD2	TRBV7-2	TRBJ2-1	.	CASSFASGGAFIYNEQFF	TGTGCCAGCAGCTTCGCGAGCGGGGGCGCCTTTATTTACAATGAGCAGTTCTTC
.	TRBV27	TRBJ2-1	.	CASSPRTAPGNEQFF	TGTGCCAGCAGTCCGCGGACAGCCCCCGGCAATGAGCAGTTCTTC
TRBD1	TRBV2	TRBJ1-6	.	CASSYLTGGNNSPLHF	TGTGCCAGCAGCTACCTGACAGGGGGCAATAATTCACCCCTCCACTTT
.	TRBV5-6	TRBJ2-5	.	CASSLKGREGTQYF	TGTGCCAGCAGCTTGAAGGGCCGCGAGGGGACCCAGTACTTC
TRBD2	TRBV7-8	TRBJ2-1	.	CASQTSGRALEQFF	TGTGCCAGCCAGACTAGCGGGAGGGCACTTGAGCAGTTCTTC
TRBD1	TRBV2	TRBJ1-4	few	CASSIGGQPTEKLFF	TGTGCCAGCAGTATAGGGGGACAGCCCACTGAAAAACTGTTTTTT
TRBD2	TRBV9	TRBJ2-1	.	CASSEGTRGNEQFF	TGTGCCAGCAGCGAGGGGACTAGGGGTAATGAGCAGTTCTTC
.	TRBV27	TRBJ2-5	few	CASRPTSQETQYF	TGTGCCAGCAGGCCGACAAGTCAAGAGACCCAGTACTTC
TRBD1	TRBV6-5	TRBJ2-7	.	CASSYSRTGEIYEQYF	TGTGCCAGCAGTTACTCCCGGACAGGGGAAATCTACGAGCAGTACTTC
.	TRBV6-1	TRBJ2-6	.	CASSERVSGANVLTF	TGTGCCAGCAGTGAACGGGTATCTGGGGCCAACGTCCTGACTTTC
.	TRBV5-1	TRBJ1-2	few	CASSLGQQDGYTF	TGCGCCAGCAGCTTGGGACAGCAGGATGGCTACACCTTC
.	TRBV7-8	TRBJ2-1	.	CASSPLDGSSYNEQFF	TGTGCCAGCAGCCCACTCGACGGGAGCTCCTACAATGAGCAGTTCTTC